The present TCR beta chain was sequenced within a study of shared clonotypes between healthy human individuals. Study information: Three CD4 naive, three CD4 memory, two CD8 naive and one CD8 memory plate were used per donor.

Every subset had its genomic DNA shared out evenly among several immunoSEQ plates. This table comes from immunoSEQ multiplex PCR, and its TCRdb copy is limited to in-frame clones, with some not included. Of hundreds of thousands of clones listed, almost 95% are singletons. Overall study results and limits: Donor scarcity curtailed the genetic and exposure-history diversity represented herein.

Terminally differentiated effector memory CD45RA+ cells were left out of the naive CD8 fraction, which was CD45RO-negative and positively selected for CCR7. Free of recent acute infections or vaccinations, the donors were healthy HIV-negative adults. Worth noting for this clone: The antigen remains undetermined.

From germline, CDR1 is MNHEY and CDR2 SMNVEV (reference sequence). The CDR3 sequence is 13 residues long. The V gene lost 4 bases and the J gene lost 3 bases, with 10 bases spanning the gap. Sequencing was carried out using naive CD8+ T cells sorted from blood. V and J are TRBV27 and TRBJ2-7; TRBD2 might be the D (5 bases). The receptor was isolated from a young man in good health. CDR3 loop: CASSSAGSYEQYF. CDR3 coding DNA: TGTGCCAGCAGTTCTGCGGGCAGCTACGAGCAGTACTTC.